Following are 5 T cell receptor beta chains from one sample sequenced in a study of shared clonotypes between healthy human individuals (TCRdb year 2020). Libraries were built with the immunoSEQ multiplex PCR assay. TCRdb holds this immuneACCESS table with in-frame rearrangements only. Some clones are missing; in checked studies, unresolved V genes explain under half, and the rest has no known cause. In this sample the table shows around 510,000 clones, roughly 95% of which occur a single time. Approximately 0.067% of the sample is taken by the ten largest. Sequenced material: naive CD4+ T cells sorted from blood. Interpreted using the paper, the cell subset or site label stands for: CD45RA+ positively selected. The receptors come from a woman aged 25 to 45 in good health.

The chain has TRBV5-6 and TRBJ2-7, with a possible D match to TRBD1 (6 bases). Trimming took 4 bases from V and 0 from J, leaving 17 bases between them. CDR1 SGHDT and CDR2 YYEEEE come from the germline V gene. This CDR3 comprises 16 residues. The CDR3 is CASSPQGYVISYEQYF. The CDR3 region has the DNA TGTGCCAGCAGCCCGCAGGGGTACGTTATCTCCTACGAGCAGTACTTC.

The chain has TRBV4-1 and TRBJ2-7, with 9 bases matching TRBD1. The CDR3 covers 17 residues. From germline, CDR1 is MGHRA and CDR2 YSYEKL. Trimming removed 4 bases from V and 4 bases from J; junction bases left unmatched: 14. CDR3 sequence: CASSLSGTGSGIYEQYF. For the CDR3, the DNA is TGCGCCAGCAGCCTTTCCGGGACAGGGTCAGGAATATACGAGCAGTACTTC.

This clone was recorded once. The genes are TRBV6-1 and TRBJ2-5; D tentatively fits TRBD1 or TRBD2 (5 bases each). Germline lookup yields CDR1 MNHNS and CDR2 SASEGT. Trimming pared 3 bases from V and 4 bases from J, leaving 15 bases between. This CDR3 contains 15 residues. The CDR3 protein is CASSDFGARRETQYF. CDR3 bases: TGTGCCAGCAGTGATTTCGGGGCGAGGCGAGAGACCCAGTACTTC.

Only one count was recorded for this clone. V is TRBV10-3 and J is TRBJ2-3; tentatively, D is TRBD2 (6 bases). Deletions cut 2 bases from V and 6 bases from J, with 15 bases between. Looked up from germline, CDR1 is ENHRY and CDR2 is SYGVKD. The CDR3 is 15 amino acids. The CDR3 nucleotides read TGTGCCATCAGTGAGGGGGGGACTCGTGCGGATACGCAGTATTTT. Amino acid sequence: CAISEGGTRADTQYF.

V and J are TRBV5-1 and TRBJ2-3, with D unresolved. Germline V CDR1 and CDR2: SGHRS, YFSETQ. This CDR3 is built from 15 residues. V lost 1 base to trimming and J lost 1 base, with 10 bases between them. The CDR3 nucleotides are TGCGCCAGCAGCTTGCCCCTAGGTGGCACAGATACGCAGTATTTT. This gives the protein CASSLPLGGTDTQYF.